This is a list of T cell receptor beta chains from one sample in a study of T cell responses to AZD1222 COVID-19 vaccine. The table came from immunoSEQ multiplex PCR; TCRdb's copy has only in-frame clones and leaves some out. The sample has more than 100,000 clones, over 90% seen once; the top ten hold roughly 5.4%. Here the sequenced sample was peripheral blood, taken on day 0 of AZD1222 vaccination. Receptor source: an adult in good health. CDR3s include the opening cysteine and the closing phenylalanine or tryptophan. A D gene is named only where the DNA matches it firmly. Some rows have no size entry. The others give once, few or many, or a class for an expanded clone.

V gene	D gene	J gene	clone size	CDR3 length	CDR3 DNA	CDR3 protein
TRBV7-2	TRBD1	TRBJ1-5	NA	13	TGTGCCAGCAGCTCCGACAGGGTCCAGCCCCAGCATTTT	CASSSDRVQPQHF
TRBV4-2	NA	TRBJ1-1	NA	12	TGTGCCAGCAGCCAAGCGAACACTGAAGCTTTCTTT	CASSQANTEAFF
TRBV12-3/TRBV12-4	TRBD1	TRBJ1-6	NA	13	TGTGCCAGCAGTCAGACAGGGGTTTCACCCCTCCACTTT	CASSQTGVSPLHF
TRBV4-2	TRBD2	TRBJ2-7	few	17	TGTGCCAGCAGTACCGGGACTAGGGGTTACCGCTCCTACGAGCAGTACTTC	CASSTGTRGYRSYEQYF
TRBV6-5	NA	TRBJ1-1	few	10	TGTGCCAGCGACAACACTGAAGCTTTCTTT	CASDNTEAFF
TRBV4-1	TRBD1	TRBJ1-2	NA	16	TGCGCCAGCAGCCAAGTCCAGGGGGCAGGTGGAGATGGCTACACCTTC	CASSQVQGAGGDGYTF
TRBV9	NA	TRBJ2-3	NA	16	TGTGCCAGCAGCGAGCGGGTGGGTTGGGGCACAGATACGCAGTATTTT	CASSERVGWGTDTQYF
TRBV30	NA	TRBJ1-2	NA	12	TGTGCCTGGAGTCTTTTCAGGGATGGCTACACCTTC	CAWSLFRDGYTF
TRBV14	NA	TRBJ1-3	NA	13	TGTGCCAGCAGCGACAGCTCTGGAAACACCATATATTTT	CASSDSSGNTIYF
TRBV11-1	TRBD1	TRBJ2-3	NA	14	TGTGCCAGCAGCTTACCCAGGGGGCGAGATACGCAGTATTTT	CASSLPRGRDTQYF
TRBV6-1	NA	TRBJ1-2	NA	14	TGTGCCAGCAGTGAAGAGGGCAGAAACTATGGCTACACCTTC	CASSEEGRNYGYTF
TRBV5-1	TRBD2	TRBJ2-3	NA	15	TGCGCCAGCCATAGCGGGGGGACTAGCACAGATACGCAGTATTTT	CASHSGGTSTDTQYF
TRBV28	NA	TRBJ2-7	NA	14	TGTGCCAGCACCTCCCCCGACGGGAACTACGAGCAGTACTTC	CASTSPDGNYEQYF
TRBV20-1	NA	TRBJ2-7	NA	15	TGCAGTGCTAGTCCCCCTGCAGAGATCTCCTACGAGCAGTACTTC	CSASPPAEISYEQYF
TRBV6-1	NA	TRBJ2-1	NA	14	TGTGCCAGCAGTGAAGCTGCGGGTGCGAATGAGCAGTTCTTC	CASSEAAGANEQFF
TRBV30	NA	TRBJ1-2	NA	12	TGTGCCTGGAGTGGAGGGCCTGCTGGCTACACCTTC	CAWSGGPAGYTF
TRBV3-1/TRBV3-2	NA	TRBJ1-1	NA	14	TGTGCCAGCAGGCCCGAGGGGGGGATCACTGAAGCTTTCTTT	CASRPEGGITEAFF
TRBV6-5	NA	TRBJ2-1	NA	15	TGTGCCAGCATCCTTGACGGGAGCTCCTACAATGAGCAGTTCTTC	CASILDGSSYNEQFF
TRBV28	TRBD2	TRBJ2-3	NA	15	TGTGCCAGCAGTCAAACGGGACTACGCACAGATACGCAGTATTTT	CASSQTGLRTDTQYF
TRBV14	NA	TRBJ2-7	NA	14	TGTGCCAGCAGCCAAGATCTCGGGTCCTACGAGCAGTACTTC	CASSQDLGSYEQYF
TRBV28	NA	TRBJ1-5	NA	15	TGTGCCAGCAGGTACAAGACCTATAGCAATCAGCCCCAGCATTTT	CASRYKTYSNQPQHF
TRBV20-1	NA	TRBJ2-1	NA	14	TGCAGTGCTAGTAGCGGGACAGCTTACAATGAGCAGTTCTTC	CSASSGTAYNEQFF
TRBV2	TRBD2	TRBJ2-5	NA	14	TGTGCCAGCAGTGTTTCTAGCGGCTGGGAGACCCAGTACTTC	CASSVSSGWETQYF
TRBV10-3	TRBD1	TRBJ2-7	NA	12	TGTGCCATCACCCCGGACAGGTACGAGCAGTACTTC	CAITPDRYEQYF
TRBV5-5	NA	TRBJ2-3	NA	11	TGTGCCAGCAGCTTGTTGGGTACGCAGTATTTT	CASSLLGTQYF
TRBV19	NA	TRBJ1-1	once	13	TGTGCCAGTAGTATTCCGAAGGGCACTGAAGCTTTCTTT	CASSIPKGTEAFF
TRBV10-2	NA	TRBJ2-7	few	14	TGCGCCGCCGGGCCAGGCTATAGCTCCTACGAGCAGTACTTC	CAAGPGYSSYEQYF
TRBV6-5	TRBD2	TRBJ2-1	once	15	TGTGCCAGCAGGTCCAGCGGGGGGGCCTACAATGAGCAGTTCTTC	CASRSSGGAYNEQFF
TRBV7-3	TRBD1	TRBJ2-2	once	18	TGTGCCAGCAGCTCACACTTCCGGGACAGGGGAGGCACCGGGGAGCTGTTTTTT	CASSSHFRDRGGTGELFF
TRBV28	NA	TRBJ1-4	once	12	TGTGCCAGCAAGCAGGTTAATGAAAAACTGTTTTTT	CASKQVNEKLFF
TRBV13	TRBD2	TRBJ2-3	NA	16	TGTGCCAGCAGCTTTGCGGGACTAGCGGACACAGATACGCAGTATTTT	CASSFAGLADTDTQYF
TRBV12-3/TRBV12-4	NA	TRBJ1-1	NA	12	TGTGCCAGCAGCCCCGAGATCACTGAAGCTTTCTTT	CASSPEITEAFF
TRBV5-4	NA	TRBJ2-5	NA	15	TGTGCCAGCAGCGGGTCGGGAGCCGCTCCAGAGACCCAGTACTTC	CASSGSGAAPETQYF
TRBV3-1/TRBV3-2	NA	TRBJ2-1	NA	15	TGTGCCAGCAGCCTAGACCCCGACTCCTACAATGAGCAGTTCTTC	CASSLDPDSYNEQFF
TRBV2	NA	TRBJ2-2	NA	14	TGTGCCCTAGTGAGGGGGTCGAACACCGGGGAGCTGTTTTTT	CALVRGSNTGELFF
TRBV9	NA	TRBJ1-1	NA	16	TGTGCCAGCAGCCCCCAACCGAGGGCCGGAGGCACTGAAGCTTTCTTT	CASSPQPRAGGTEAFF
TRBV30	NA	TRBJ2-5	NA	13	TGTGCCTGGAGTCTGGACATCCAAGAGACCCAGTACTTC	CAWSLDIQETQYF
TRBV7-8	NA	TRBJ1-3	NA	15	TGTGCCAGCAGCCGAGTCGGGACCTTGGGAAACACCATATATTTT	CASSRVGTLGNTIYF
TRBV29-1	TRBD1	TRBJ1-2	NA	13	TGCAGCGTCCATGACAGGGGGTACGATGGCTACACCTTC	CSVHDRGYDGYTF
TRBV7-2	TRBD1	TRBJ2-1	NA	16	TGTGCCAGCAGCTTAGAGGACAGGGGGATCTCGAATGAGCAGTTCTTC	CASSLEDRGISNEQFF
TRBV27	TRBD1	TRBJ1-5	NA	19	TGTGCCAGCAGTCCCTTCAGGACAGGGCAATCACCCGTTAATCAGCCCCAGCATTTT	CASSPFRTGQSPVNQPQHF
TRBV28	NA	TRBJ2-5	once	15	TGTGCCAGCAGTTTATTCTCCGGGAAACAAGAGACCCAGTACTTC	CASSLFSGKQETQYF
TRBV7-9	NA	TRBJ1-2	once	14	TGTGCCAGCAGCCCTACAGGGATTGTAAATGGCTACACCTTC	CASSPTGIVNGYTF
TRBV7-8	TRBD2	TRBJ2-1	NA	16	TGTGCCAGCAGCTCCTCGACTAGCGGGATCTACAATGAGCAGTTCTTC	CASSSSTSGIYNEQFF
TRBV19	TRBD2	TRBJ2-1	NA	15	TGTGCCAGTAGTATGCTAGCGGGAGTAATAGGTGAGCAGTTCTTC	CASSMLAGVIGEQFF
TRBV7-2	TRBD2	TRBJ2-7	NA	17	TGTGCCAGCAGCTTTCTATTAAGCGGGGGAAGCTCCTACGAGCAGTACTTC	CASSFLLSGGSSYEQYF
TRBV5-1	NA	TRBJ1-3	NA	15	TGCGCCAGCAGCTTGACGACAGGCTCTGGAAACACCATATATTTT	CASSLTTGSGNTIYF
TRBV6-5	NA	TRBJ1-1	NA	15	TGTGCCCAATTCCGGGACCCCTATGGGGACACTGAAGCTTTCTTT	CAQFRDPYGDTEAFF
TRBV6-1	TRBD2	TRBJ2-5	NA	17	TGTGCCAGCAGTGAAGAGTCGCCTAGCGGGGGACAAGAGACCCAGTACTTC	CASSEESPSGGQETQYF
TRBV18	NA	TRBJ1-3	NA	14	TGTGCCAGCAATCCACAGGGCGCTGGAAACACCATATATTTT	CASNPQGAGNTIYF
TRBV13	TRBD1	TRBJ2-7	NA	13	TGTGCCAGCAGTTACAGGGGGCGATACGAGCAGTACTTC	CASSYRGRYEQYF
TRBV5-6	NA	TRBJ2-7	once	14	TGTGCCAGCAGCTCGTACTTTTCCTCCTACGAGCAGTACTTC	CASSSYFSSYEQYF
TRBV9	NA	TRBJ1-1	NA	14	TGTGCCAGCAGCGTTAGAACGGGGAACACTGAAGCTTTCTTT	CASSVRTGNTEAFF
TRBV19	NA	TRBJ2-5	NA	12	TGTGCCAGCGCAGGGGAACAAGAGACCCAGTACTTC	CASAGEQETQYF
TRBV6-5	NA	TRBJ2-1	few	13	TGTGCCAGCAAACGGGACCCCTACAATGAGCAGTTCTTC	CASKRDPYNEQFF
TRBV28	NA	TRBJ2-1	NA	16	TGTGCCAGCAGTTTAGTGGGGGTAAGCTCCTACAATGAGCAGTTCTTC	CASSLVGVSSYNEQFF
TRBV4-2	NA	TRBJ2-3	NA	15	TGTGCCAGCAGCCAAGCCCGAGAGGGCACAGATACGCAGTATTTT	CASSQAREGTDTQYF